This record covers a single TCR beta chain. The antigen is undetermined. The CDR3 sequence is 14 residues long. Germline CDR1 SGDLS, CDR2 YYNGEE. V lost 0 bases and J lost 7, with 13 bases in between. This entry is derived from a study of Ad26.COV2.S vaccination and SARS-CoV-2 variants. Across the whole study: By the intramuscular route, Ad26.COV2.S was given once, or twice 56 days apart. Study-wide results and limits: Considerable breadth of spike-specific CD8+ and CD4+ T cell responses has reportedly been documented following vaccination.

TCRdb's copy holds only in-frame clones and misses some; the assay was immunoSEQ multiplex PCR. The table lists about 420,000 clones, 70% to 90% of them singletons. Treatment here: 15 to 20 received Ad26.COV2.S at low or high dose, single or two shots; 5 received placebo; per-sample allocation not given. After the first vaccine or placebo injection, samples were drawn on day 63. Boston hosted the donor, who was an adult aged 18-55 years. This sequence joins TRBV9 and TRBJ1-2, with TRBD1 as a possible D gene (6 bases). This receptor was obtained from a person aged 18-60 years who received the Ad26.COV2.S COVID-19 vaccine or a placebo. Specimen: peripheral blood, collected in a trial of Ad26.COV2.S vaccine versus placebo. The CDR3 bases are TGTGCCAGCAGCGTAGCCGCAGGGGACCCTGGCTACACCTTC. It translates to CASSVAAGDPGYTF.